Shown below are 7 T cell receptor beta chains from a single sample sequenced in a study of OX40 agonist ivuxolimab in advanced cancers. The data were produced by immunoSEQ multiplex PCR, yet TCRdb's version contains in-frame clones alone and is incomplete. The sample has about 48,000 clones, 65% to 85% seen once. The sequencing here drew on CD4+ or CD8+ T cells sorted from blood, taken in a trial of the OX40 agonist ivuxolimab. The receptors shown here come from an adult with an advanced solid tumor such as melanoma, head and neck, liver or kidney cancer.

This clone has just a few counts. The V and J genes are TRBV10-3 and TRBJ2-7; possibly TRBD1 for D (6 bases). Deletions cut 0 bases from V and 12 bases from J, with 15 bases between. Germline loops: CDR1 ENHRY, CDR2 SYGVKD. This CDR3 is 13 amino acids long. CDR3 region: CAISESYRAQGYF. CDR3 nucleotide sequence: TGTGCCATCAGTGAGTCTTACAGGGCCCAGGGGTACTTC.

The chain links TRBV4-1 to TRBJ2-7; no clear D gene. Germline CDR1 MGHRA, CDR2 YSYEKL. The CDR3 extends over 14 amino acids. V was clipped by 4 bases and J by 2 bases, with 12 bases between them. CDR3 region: CASSPDQEPYEQYF. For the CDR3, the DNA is TGCGCCAGCAGCCCCGACCAGGAGCCCTACGAGCAGTACTTC.

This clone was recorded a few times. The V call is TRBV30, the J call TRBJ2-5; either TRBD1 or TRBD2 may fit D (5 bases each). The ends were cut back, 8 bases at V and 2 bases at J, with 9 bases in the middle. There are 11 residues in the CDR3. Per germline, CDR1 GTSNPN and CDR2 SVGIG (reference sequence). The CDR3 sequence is CAGTQQETQYF. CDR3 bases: TGTGCCGGGACGCAACAAGAGACCCAGTACTTC.

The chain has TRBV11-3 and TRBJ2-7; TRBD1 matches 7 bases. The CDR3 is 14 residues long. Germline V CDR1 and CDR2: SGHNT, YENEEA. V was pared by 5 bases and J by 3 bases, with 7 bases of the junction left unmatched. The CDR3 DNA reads TGTGCCAGCAGCGTGACAGGGAGTAGCTACGAGCAGTACTTC. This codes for CASSVTGSSYEQYF.

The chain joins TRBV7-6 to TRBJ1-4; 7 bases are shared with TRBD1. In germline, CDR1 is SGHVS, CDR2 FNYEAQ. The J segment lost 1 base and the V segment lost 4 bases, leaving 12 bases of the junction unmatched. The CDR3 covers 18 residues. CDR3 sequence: CASSSSATGYGTNEKLFF. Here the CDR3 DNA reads TGTGCCAGCAGCTCATCCGCGACAGGGTATGGAACTAATGAAAAACTGTTTTTT.

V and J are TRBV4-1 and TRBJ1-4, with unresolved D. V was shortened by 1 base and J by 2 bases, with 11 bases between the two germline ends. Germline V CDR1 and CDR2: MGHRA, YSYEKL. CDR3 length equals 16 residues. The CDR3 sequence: CASSQAHFGTNEKLFF. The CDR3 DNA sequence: TGCGCCAGCAGCCAAGCCCATTTCGGGACTAATGAAAAACTGTTTTTT.

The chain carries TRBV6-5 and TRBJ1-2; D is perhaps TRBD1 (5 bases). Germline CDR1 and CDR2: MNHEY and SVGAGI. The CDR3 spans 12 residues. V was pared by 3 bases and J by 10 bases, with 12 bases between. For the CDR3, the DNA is TGTGCCAGCAGTTATGAGGGGACTGTCTACACCTTC. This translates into CASSYEGTVYTF.